Shown below are 19 T cell receptor beta chains from a single sample sequenced in a study of shared clonotypes between healthy human individuals. Sequencing was performed with immunoSEQ multiplex PCR; in TCRdb, only in-frame clones are kept and a portion is missing. The data contain over a million clones, under 80% of them singletons. The sample taken for sequencing was memory CD4+ T cells sorted from blood. Subset defined: CD45RA-negative fraction. These receptor sequences come from a man younger than 30 in good health.

This clone showed up just once. The chain couples TRBV28 to TRBJ1-1; 8 bases fit TRBD1. Germline-derived CDR1 and CDR2 are MDHEN and SYDVKM. CDR3 length equals 14 residues. V shed 5 bases, J shed 1 base, and the junction held 3 bases outside the gene matches. The CDR3: CASSPGQANTEAFF. CDR3 in DNA: TGTGCCAGCAGTCCGGGACAGGCGAACACTGAAGCTTTCTTT.

This clone was detected once. The chain recombines TRBV21-1 with TRBJ2-7; the D call TRBD2 from the table was never checked on the DNA. TRBV21-1 counts as a pseudogene. This CDR3 is built from 19 residues. This CDR3 is CASSREGTSGPLKDYEQYF. The CDR3 DNA sequence: TGTGCCAGCAGCAGAGAAGGGACTAGCGGGCCTTTAAAAGATTACGAGCAGTACTTC.

This chain uses TRBV7-2 with TRBJ2-1, with TRBD2 matching over 10 bases. The trim removed 4 bases at V and 9 bases at J, leaving 6 bases unmatched. The length of the CDR3 is 14 residues. Germline CDR1 and CDR2: SGHTA and FQGNSA. CDR3 nucleotide sequence: TGTGCCAGCAGCTCCCCTAGCGGGAGTTCTGAGCAGTTCTTC. The encoded protein is CASSSPSGSSEQFF. The complete variable domain, with remaining parts taken from reference TRBV7-2 and TRBJ2-1, reads GAGVSQSPSNKVTEKGKDVELRCDPISGHTALYWYRQSLGQGLEFLIYFQGNSAPDKSGLPSDRFSAERTGGSVSTLTIQRTQQEDSAVYLCASSSPSGSSEQFFGPGTRLTVL.

The chain uses TRBV11-3 and TRBJ2-5, with 8 nucleotides matching TRBD1. From germline, CDR1 is SGHNT and CDR2 YENEEA. With V trimmed by 5 bases and J by 4 bases, 6 bases remained unmatched. The CDR3 has 14 amino acids. The DNA for the CDR3 is TGTGCCAGCAGCACCGGACAGGGCCCAGAGACCCAGTACTTC. Amino acids: CASSTGQGPETQYF. Full variable domain (remainder filled in from reference TRBV11-3 and TRBJ2-5): EAGVVQSPRYKIIEKKQPVAFWCNPISGHNTLYWYLQNLGQGPELLIRYENEEAVDDSQLPKDRFSAERLKGVDSTLKIQPAELGDSAVYLCASSTGQGPETQYFGPGTRLLVL.

This clone was recorded many times. This chain uses TRBV19 with TRBJ1-4; D uncertain. Trimming stripped 3 bases from V and 3 bases from J, with 11 bases between. The CDR3 consists of 15 residues. Germline CDR1 reads LNHDA; CDR2 reads SQIVND (reference sequence). Written as DNA, the CDR3 is TGTGCCAGTAGTATCATGGAAGGGTCTAATGAAAAACTGTTTTTT. Encoded protein: CASSIMEGSNEKLFF.

The chain has TRBV7-9 and TRBJ1-6; 8 bases are a match to TRBD1. The CDR3 length is 15 residues. V shed 5 bases and J 4 bases; nucleotides not matched to a gene: 4. Germline V gene lookup returns CDR1 SEHNR and CDR2 FQNEAQ (reference sequence). The CDR3: CASSMTGAYNSPLHF. The CDR3 DNA reads TGTGCCAGCAGCATGACAGGGGCGTATAATTCACCCCTCCACTTT.

The chain couples TRBV27 to TRBJ1-5; D remains ambiguous. With 5 bases removed from V and 6 bases from J, the gap between germline ends came to 11 bases. The CDR3 has 13 amino acids. Germline loops: CDR1 MNHEY, CDR2 SMNVEV (reference sequence). The CDR3 loop is CASSVRHAQPQHF. The CDR3 region has the DNA TGTGCCAGCAGTGTTCGGCACGCTCAGCCCCAGCATTTT.

V is TRBV7-2 and J is TRBJ2-1, with D unclear. This CDR3 comprises 17 residues. The V and J ends lost 2 bases and 0 bases respectively, with 14 bases between them. Per germline, CDR1 SGHTA and CDR2 FQGNSA. In DNA form, the CDR3 reads TGTGCCAGCAGCTTACAGACAAAGATTAGCTCCTACAATGAGCAGTTCTTC. Amino acids: CASSLQTKISSYNEQFF.

This sequence joins TRBV28 and TRBJ1-2, with TRBD1 matching 9 bases. This CDR3 region has 14 residues. V dropped 8 bases and J dropped 4; count of bases not matched to a gene: 8. The germline V gene encodes CDR1 MDHEN and CDR2 SYDVKM. The CDR3, as DNA: TGTGCCAGCTGTCCCGGGACAGGGTTCTATGGCTACACCTTC. As protein: CASCPGTGFYGYTF.

This clone has just a few counts. The genes are TRBV6-1 and TRBJ1-5; the D is unclear. CDR1 and CDR2 (germline): MNHNS, SASEGT. Trimming cost V 6 bases and J 0 bases, with 6 bases left between them. This CDR3 has 13 amino acids. CDR3 in amino acids: CASRDTSNQPQHF. The CDR3 DNA is TGTGCCAGCAGAGACACTAGCAATCAGCCCCAGCATTTT.

The rearrangement links TRBV4-3 to TRBJ2-3, with a weak D call TRBD1 (7 bases). CDR3 length: 18 residues. V was cut by 0 bases and J by 7 bases, with 23 bases left in between. The germline gives CDR1 LGHNA, CDR2 YSLEER. CDR3 sequence reads: CASSQEGGPGLLGNTQYF. The DNA for the CDR3 is TGCGCCAGCAGCCAAGAAGGGGGCCCGGGACTTCTCGGTAATACGCAGTATTTT.

The rearrangement uses TRBV5-4 and TRBJ1-6, with 7 bases matching TRBD1. The V segment lost 3 bases and the J segment 5 bases; nucleotides outside the gene matches: 2. Germline CDR1 is SGHNT and CDR2 is YYREEE (reference sequence). The CDR3 has 14 residues. The CDR3, as DNA: TGTGCCAGCAGCTCCAGGGGGGATAATTCACCCCTCCACTTT. Translation: CASSSRGDNSPLHF. Looking up the rest from reference TRBV5-4 and TRBJ1-6 gives the full variable domain: ETGVTQSPTHLIKTRGQQVTLRCSSQSGHNTVSWYQQALGQGPQFIFQYYREEENGRGNFPPRFSGLQFPNYSSELNVNALELDDSALYLCASSSRGDNSPLHFGNGTRLTVT.

The chain links TRBV7-8 to TRBJ2-7, with 11 bases identical to TRBD2. Germline CDR1 reads SGHVS; CDR2 reads FQNEAQ. J lost 4 bases, V lost 3 bases, and 8 bases had no gene match. There are 16 residues in the CDR3. The CDR3 region has the DNA TGTGCCAGCAGCTTTAGCGGGAGGGCCTCTGAGTACGAGCAGTACTTC. This sequence encodes CASSFSGRASEYEQYF.

V usage is TRBV30 and J usage is TRBJ1-2; the match to TRBD1 covers 10 bases. The length of the CDR3 is 13 residues. CDR1 is GTSNPN, CDR2 SVGIG, per germline (reference sequence). Unmatched junction bases numbered 2, after V lost 3 bases and J lost 4 bases. Written as DNA, the CDR3 is TGTGCCTGGAGGGGGGACAGGGGCTATGGCTACACCTTC. It translates to CAWRGDRGYGYTF. The full variable domain, with the rest looked up from reference TRBV30 and TRBJ1-2, is SQTIHQWPATLVQPVGSPLSLECTVEGTSNPNLYWYRQAAGRGLQLLFYSVGIGQISSEVPQNLSASRPQDRQFILSSKKLLLSDSGFYLCAWRGDRGYGYTFGSGTRLTVV.

This clone has just a few counts. V gene TRBV9 combines with J gene TRBJ2-2, with D tentatively TRBD1 (6 bases). V lost 3 bases to trimming and J lost 1 base, with 13 bases between them. Germline V gene data show CDR1 as SGDLS and CDR2 as YYNGEE. This CDR3 has 16 residues. The CDR3 loop is CASSAQGSLNTGELFF. The CDR3 nucleotides read TGTGCCAGCAGCGCCCAGGGGTCACTGAACACCGGGGAGCTGTTTTTT.

The sample holds many counts of this clone. The chain links TRBV10-2 to TRBJ1-5; 7 positions match TRBD1. Trimming took 3 bases from V and 3 from J; bases not matched to a gene: 11. Germline V lookup: CDR1 WSHSY, CDR2 SAAADI. The CDR3 is made up of 17 amino acids. The CDR3 here is CASSDPLTGAVNQPQHF. The CDR3 bases are TGCGCCAGCAGTGACCCATTAACAGGGGCGGTCAATCAGCCCCAGCATTTT.

This chain links TRBV9 with TRBJ2-7; perhaps TRBD2 as D (5 bases). CDR3 length equals 14 residues. The V and J ends lost 1 base and 2 bases respectively, with 10 bases between them. CDR1 is SGDLS, CDR2 YYNGEE, per germline. CDR3 nucleotides: TGTGCCAGCAGCGTAAGCGCGGGCACCTACGAGCAGTACTTC. It codes for CASSVSAGTYEQYF.

V is TRBV28 and J is TRBJ2-2; possibly TRBD1 for D (5 bases). V was trimmed by 4 bases and J by 7 bases, leaving 13 bases between them. Germline V gene lookup returns CDR1 MDHEN and CDR2 SYDVKM. The CDR3 runs 14 residues. The DNA of the CDR3 is TGTGCCAGCAGTTCCACAGGTCGTGGCGGGGAGCTGTTTTTT. This codes for CASSSTGRGGELFF.

The chain recombines TRBV21-1 with TRBJ2-3; the D call in the table, TRBD1, was not verified against the DNA. TRBV21-1 is a documented pseudogene. The CDR3 consists of 16 residues. CDR3 loop: CASTKGEDRCTDTQYF. The CDR3, as DNA: TGTGCCAGCACCAAAGGGGAGGACAGGTGCACAGATACGCAGTATTTT.